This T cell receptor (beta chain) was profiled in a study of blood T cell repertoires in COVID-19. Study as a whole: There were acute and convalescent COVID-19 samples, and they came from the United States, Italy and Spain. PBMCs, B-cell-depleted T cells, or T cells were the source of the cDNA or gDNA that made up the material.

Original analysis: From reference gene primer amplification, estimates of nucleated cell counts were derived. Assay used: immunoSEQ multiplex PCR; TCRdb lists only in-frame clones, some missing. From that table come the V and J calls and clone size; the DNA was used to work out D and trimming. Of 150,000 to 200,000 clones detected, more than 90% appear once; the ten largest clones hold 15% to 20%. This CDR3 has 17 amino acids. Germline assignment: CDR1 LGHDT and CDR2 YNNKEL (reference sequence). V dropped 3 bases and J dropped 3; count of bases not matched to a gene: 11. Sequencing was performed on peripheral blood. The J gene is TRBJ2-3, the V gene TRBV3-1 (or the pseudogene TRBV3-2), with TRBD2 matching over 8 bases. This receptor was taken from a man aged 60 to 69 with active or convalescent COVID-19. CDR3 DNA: TGTGCCAGCAGCCACTTTTTGGGTAGCGGGGAGACAGATACGCAGTATTTT. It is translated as CASSHFLGSGETDTQYF.